This is a list of T cell receptor beta chains from one sample in a study of T-cell memory formation after mild COVID-19. TCRdb itself ran the 5' RACE reads through MiXCR, one entry per CDR3 protein. The sample has about 140,000 distinct CDR3 sequences; more than 13% are singletons. Material for sequencing was PBMCs or a T cell subset sorted from them (not recorded which). The source is an adult woman who had mild COVID-19 (a few samples of this study predate the infection). Cell type and time point are not known. CDR3s include the opening cysteine and the closing phenylalanine or tryptophan. Each record gives: J gene, V gene, D gene, clone size, CDR3 protein. D genes are given only for firm matches. Size is omitted from some rows. Given values are once, few, many or a class for expanded clones.

J gene: TRBJ1-1; V gene: TRBV3-1; D gene: -; clone size: -; CDR3 protein: CASSQVSRNTEAFF
J gene: TRBJ1-1; V gene: TRBV9; D gene: TRBD1; clone size: once; CDR3 protein: CASSGETGPNTEAFF
J gene: TRBJ2-1; V gene: TRBV11-1; D gene: -; clone size: few; CDR3 protein: CASSLGRTFSYNEQFF
J gene: TRBJ1-4; V gene: TRBV4-1; D gene: TRBD1; clone size: -; CDR3 protein: CASSQPTGGGTNEKLFF
J gene: TRBJ1-2; V gene: TRBV2; D gene: -; clone size: few; CDR3 protein: CASSEAEQGGYGYTF
J gene: TRBJ1-1; V gene: TRBV25-1; D gene: -; clone size: few; CDR3 protein: CASSVRENTEAFF
J gene: TRBJ2-7; V gene: TRBV5-1; D gene: -; clone size: few; CDR3 protein: CASSPWAAGASYEQYF
J gene: TRBJ1-6; V gene: TRBV23-1; D gene: -; clone size: few; CDR3 protein: CASSQEFSLHNSPLHF
J gene: TRBJ2-7; V gene: TRBV10-3; D gene: -; clone size: -; CDR3 protein: CAISEGGSSYEQYF
J gene: TRBJ2-1; V gene: TRBV7-6; D gene: TRBD2; clone size: many; CDR3 protein: CASSFTSTRTSGGPTSSYNEQFF
J gene: TRBJ1-1; V gene: TRBV19; D gene: -; clone size: few; CDR3 protein: CASSIDPSGRTGAFF
J gene: TRBJ2-6; V gene: TRBV6-2/TRBV6-3; D gene: -; clone size: -; CDR3 protein: CASSYSNSGANVLTF
J gene: TRBJ2-7; V gene: TRBV5-5; D gene: -; clone size: few; CDR3 protein: CASSSGTGDYEQYF
J gene: TRBJ2-7; V gene: TRBV5-6; D gene: -; clone size: few; CDR3 protein: CASSLDRDPSYEQYF
J gene: TRBJ1-2; V gene: TRBV4-3; D gene: -; clone size: -; CDR3 protein: CASSQERGLNYGYTF
J gene: TRBJ2-3; V gene: TRBV6-4; D gene: TRBD2; clone size: many; CDR3 protein: CASSEAGATDTQYF
J gene: TRBJ2-7; V gene: TRBV5-1; D gene: -; clone size: many; CDR3 protein: CASSPRDGTYEQYF
J gene: TRBJ2-4; V gene: TRBV18; D gene: -; clone size: -; CDR3 protein: CASSNWTVAKNIQYF
J gene: TRBJ1-6; V gene: TRBV15; D gene: -; clone size: few; CDR3 protein: CATSSDKEYSPLHF
J gene: TRBJ2-5; V gene: TRBV7-8; D gene: TRBD2; clone size: -; CDR3 protein: CASSLTGTSGKTQYF
J gene: TRBJ2-7; V gene: TRBV4-3; D gene: -; clone size: -; CDR3 protein: CASSQAAAPYEQYF
J gene: TRBJ2-7; V gene: TRBV7-8; D gene: TRBD2; clone size: many; CDR3 protein: CASSPGLAGGSYEQYF
J gene: TRBJ1-1; V gene: TRBV19; D gene: -; clone size: many; CDR3 protein: CASSLQGYTEAFF
J gene: TRBJ2-2; V gene: TRBV12-3/TRBV12-4; D gene: TRBD2; clone size: few; CDR3 protein: CASRLTSGGTRGELFF
J gene: TRBJ2-1; V gene: TRBV7-3; D gene: TRBD2; clone size: few; CDR3 protein: CASSSLLAGGPPLSNEQFF
J gene: TRBJ2-7; V gene: TRBV12-3/TRBV12-4; D gene: TRBD1; clone size: many; CDR3 protein: CASSGDRDLYEQYF
J gene: TRBJ1-1; V gene: TRBV5-6; D gene: -; clone size: few; CDR3 protein: CASSLGRVEAFF
J gene: TRBJ2-2; V gene: TRBV6-5; D gene: -; clone size: -; CDR3 protein: CASSYSPGNTGELFF
J gene: TRBJ2-2; V gene: TRBV5-1; D gene: -; clone size: many; CDR3 protein: CASSLPETGELFF
J gene: TRBJ2-2; V gene: TRBV20-1; D gene: -; clone size: -; CDR3 protein: CSAESSGLNTGELFF
J gene: TRBJ1-6; V gene: TRBV4-3; D gene: -; clone size: few; CDR3 protein: CASSQGRSSYNSPLHF
J gene: TRBJ1-1; V gene: TRBV7-8; D gene: -; clone size: few; CDR3 protein: CASSSPRSGTGNTEAFF
J gene: TRBJ1-1; V gene: TRBV5-1; D gene: -; clone size: -; CDR3 protein: CASSLAGTLNTEAFF
J gene: TRBJ2-3; V gene: TRBV5-6; D gene: TRBD2; clone size: few; CDR3 protein: CASSWRLAGMTDTQYF
J gene: TRBJ2-5; V gene: TRBV7-9; D gene: TRBD2; clone size: -; CDR3 protein: CASSLDTGTSVQETQYF
J gene: TRBJ2-3; V gene: TRBV4-3; D gene: -; clone size: -; CDR3 protein: CASSQDLKTHFIMDTQYF
J gene: TRBJ2-7; V gene: TRBV7-9; D gene: -; clone size: few; CDR3 protein: CASSPAQSSYEQYF
J gene: TRBJ2-7; V gene: TRBV19; D gene: -; clone size: -; CDR3 protein: CASSVQGYEQYF
J gene: TRBJ2-3; V gene: TRBV9; D gene: -; clone size: many; CDR3 protein: CASSVGVHPRSTDTQYF
J gene: TRBJ2-3; V gene: TRBV10-3; D gene: TRBD1; clone size: few; CDR3 protein: CAISGQGVGDTQYF
J gene: TRBJ1-2; V gene: TRBV12-3/TRBV12-4; D gene: -; clone size: few; CDR3 protein: CASSFSSGPGYGYTF
J gene: TRBJ2-7; V gene: TRBV6-5; D gene: -; clone size: few; CDR3 protein: CASSYEGGTAEQYF
J gene: TRBJ2-5; V gene: TRBV12-3/TRBV12-4; D gene: TRBD1; clone size: -; CDR3 protein: CASGDRVGQYF
J gene: TRBJ2-1; V gene: TRBV12-3/TRBV12-4; D gene: -; clone size: -; CDR3 protein: CASSFGGGRSYNEQFF
J gene: TRBJ2-7; V gene: TRBV4-1; D gene: TRBD2; clone size: few; CDR3 protein: CASSPGLAGGPALEQYF
J gene: TRBJ1-3; V gene: TRBV13; D gene: -; clone size: many; CDR3 protein: CASSPGSGNTIYF
J gene: TRBJ2-3; V gene: TRBV5-1; D gene: TRBD2; clone size: -; CDR3 protein: CASSSGLAGGPGGPDTQYF
J gene: TRBJ2-2; V gene: TRBV11-2; D gene: TRBD2; clone size: -; CDR3 protein: CASSLDLAVVAGELFF
J gene: TRBJ1-4; V gene: TRBV23-1; D gene: TRBD1; clone size: -; CDR3 protein: CASSQPTGGGEKLFF
J gene: TRBJ2-7; V gene: TRBV7-8; D gene: TRBD1; clone size: few; CDR3 protein: CASSPTGDLSYEQYF